This T cell receptor (beta chain) comes out of a study of CD8 T cells in ankylosing spondylitis (dated by TCRdb to 2017 to 2019). Turning to the overall study: T cell receptor beta repertoires were profiled in healthy donors and ankylosing spondylitis patients so that disease-linked TCR variants could be found. Peripheral blood was sampled, and synovial fluid was additionally collected from ankylosing spondylitis patients. The whole study cohort included some 100 healthy donors and 20 to 30 ankylosing spondylitis patients. Findings and caveats that apply to the study as a whole: The disease-linked clones were reported to be significantly enriched in matched synovial fluid samples from ankylosing spondylitis patients. Some motif variants were previously reported in synovial fluid and blood of reactive arthritis patients, suggesting common disease-initiation mechanisms. A CD8+ phenotype was shown by the disease-linked clones, which were found at relatively low frequencies in peripheral blood. Blood from ankylosing spondylitis patients appeared to be characterized by a TCR beta motif composed of several highly homologous amino acid variants.

V lost 7 bases and J lost 2 bases; the stretch between them is 19 bases long. From its cysteine to its phenylalanine, the CDR3 spans 16 amino acids. Only the CDR3 region is kept as DNA, spanning 48 bases read in frame from base 1. CDR1 and CDR2 are drawn from the germline V gene (reference sequence): SGHAT, FQDESV. Sequencing used an Illumina HiSeq 2500. TCR beta libraries were prepared by quantitative 5'-RACE with molecular barcodes. In the paper's pipeline: A new computational method, built on a probabilistic model of VDJ rearrangement, was used to identify disease-linked TCR variants. TCRdb's own reprocessing of the public reads used fastp at Q25 and MiXCR and kept productive beta chains. Records with the same CDR3 protein are collapsed into one entry carrying the most frequent genes and DNA. TCRdb's processing, not the authors', yielded these V and J calls. The sample table lists about 220,000 distinct CDR3 sequences, 7% to 8% of them with a count of one. The ten top clones hold 14% of the sample.

A few counts support this clonotype. Which antigen it targets is not known. No per-base quality is available; no much larger clone lies one base away. The receptor comes from a male donor with ankylosing spondylitis. Rearrangement joined TRBV11-1 to TRBJ2-3, with TRBD2 as a weak D call on 6 bases. The source material was blood, either unsorted or a sorted T cell fraction (not recorded which). This receptor has the CDR3 CASTPVFGDSTDTQYF. The bases read TGTGCCAGCACCCCAGTTTTCGGGGACTCCACAGATACGCAGTATTTT. Supplemented by the reference TRBV11-1 and TRBJ2-3 proteins around the CDR3, the complete variable domain is EAEVAQSPRYKITEKSQAVAFWCDPISGHATLYWYRQILGQGPELLVQFQDESVVDDSQLPKDRFSAERLKGVDSTLKIQPAELGDSAMYLCASTPVFGDSTDTQYFGPGTRLTVL.